The rows below give T cell receptor beta chains drawn from one sample of a study of blood T cell repertoires in COVID-19. Libraries were prepared by immunoSEQ multiplex PCR; TCRdb keeps only in-frame clonotypes and omits some of them. Of 180,000 or so clones listed, about 86% are singletons. The specimen sequenced was PBMCs or T cells enriched from blood (not recorded which). These receptors came from a woman between 45 and 65 years old in a cohort exposed to, infected with or recovered from COVID-19 (not recorded which). Each CDR3 is given with its conserved first and last residue. D genes are given only for firm matches. The size entry is marked missing in some rows and otherwise reads once, few, many or a size class.

>TRBJ1-1|TRBV2|NA|NA
CASSGHGTEAFF
TGTGCCAGCAGTGGACACGGCACTGAAGCTTTCTTT
>TRBJ1-5|TRBV28|NA|NA
CASSSVRGGASNQPQHF
TGTGCCAGCAGTTCCGTTCGAGGGGGGGCGAGCAATCAGCCCCAGCATTTT
>TRBJ1-1|TRBV24-1|TRBD1|NA
CATREQGSGEAFF
TGTGCCACCAGGGAACAGGGGTCCGGTGAAGCTTTCTTT
>TRBJ1-2|TRBV25-1|NA|NA
CASSEEKSGYTF
TGTGCCAGCAGTGAAGAAAAGAGTGGCTACACCTTC
>TRBJ2-7|TRBV7-2|NA|NA
CASSFDRSSYEQYF
TGTGCCAGCAGCTTTGACAGAAGCTCCTACGAGCAGTACTTC
>TRBJ2-3|TRBV3-1/TRBV3-2|TRBD2|once
CASSQEGGGSTDTQYF
TGTGCCAGCAGCCAAGAGGGCGGGGGGAGCACAGATACGCAGTATTTT
>TRBJ2-7|TRBV9|NA|NA
CASSVAASRSYEQYF
TGTGCCAGCAGCGTAGCTGCGAGCCGGTCCTACGAGCAGTACTTC
>TRBJ1-5|TRBV28|NA|NA
CASSREDQPQHF
TGTGCCAGCAGTCGGGAGGACCAGCCCCAGCATTTT
>TRBJ2-1|TRBV7-7|NA|NA
CASSLGQNNEQFF
TGTGCTAGCAGCTTAGGGCAGAACAATGAGCAGTTCTTC
>TRBJ1-5|TRBV19|NA|NA
CASSTNGPGGSNQPQHF
TGTGCCAGTAGTACAAATGGCCCGGGCGGGTCCAATCAGCCCCAGCATTTT
>TRBJ2-1|TRBV11-3|NA|NA
CASSFRPVAYNEQFF
TGTGCCAGCAGCTTTCGTCCAGTCGCCTACAATGAGCAGTTCTTC
>TRBJ1-5|TRBV7-3|NA|NA
CASSLGQDQPQHF
TGTGCCAGCAGCCTAGGTCAAGATCAGCCCCAGCATTTT
>TRBJ2-5|TRBV27|TRBD2|NA
CASSHTSGTQTQYF
TGTGCCAGCAGTCATACTAGCGGTACCCAGACCCAGTACTTC
>TRBJ2-1|TRBV27|NA|NA
CASSFGHSGNEQFF
TGTGCCAGCAGTTTTGGGCATTCAGGGAATGAGCAGTTCTTC
>TRBJ1-1|TRBV29-1|NA|NA
CSAQTSGNTEAFF
TGCAGCGCCCAGACGTCGGGGAACACTGAAGCTTTCTTT
>TRBJ1-1|TRBV28|NA|NA
CASGSRSGNTEAFF
TGTGCCAGCGGGTCTAGGTCCGGGAACACTGAAGCTTTCTTT
>TRBJ1-2|TRBV9|NA|NA
CASSPQTRGVEGYTF
TGTGCCAGCAGCCCTCAGACTCGGGGAGTAGAAGGCTACACCTTC
>TRBJ1-2|TRBV28|TRBD1|NA
CASSLITGGGYTF
TGTGCCAGCAGCCTAATTACAGGGGGAGGCTACACCTTC
>TRBJ2-5|TRBV9|TRBD2|NA
CASSVGLAEETQYF
TGTGCCAGCAGCGTCGGACTAGCGGAAGAGACCCAGTACTTC
>TRBJ2-2|TRBV6-5|NA|NA
CASSYRRSTGELFF
TGTGCCAGCAGTTACCGAAGGAGCACCGGGGAGCTGTTTTTT
>TRBJ1-2|TRBV24-1|TRBD1|once
CATSEPGQGNYGYTF
TGTGCCACCAGTGAGCCGGGACAGGGAAACTATGGCTACACCTTC
>TRBJ2-7|TRBV5-1|NA|few
CASSLDRGPGGEQYF
TGCGCCAGCAGCTTGGATAGGGGACCCGGGGGCGAGCAGTACTTC
>TRBJ2-3|TRBV2|TRBD1|NA
CASSEDRGQTDTQYF
TGTGCCAGCAGTGAGGACAGGGGGCAAACAGATACGCAGTATTTT
>TRBJ1-4|TRBV27|NA|NA
CASGMWGSNEKLFF
TGTGCCAGCGGGATGTGGGGCAGCAATGAAAAACTGTTTTTT
>TRBJ2-1|TRBV3-1/TRBV3-2|NA|once
CASSRRPTSAIYSGEQFF
TGTGCCAGCAGCCGCCGACCGACTAGTGCGATATATTCGGGTGAGCAGTTCTTC
>TRBJ1-5|TRBV19|NA|NA
CASSTKLNQPQHF
TGTGCCAGTAGTACCAAATTGAATCAGCCCCAGCATTTT
>TRBJ1-5|TRBV3-1/TRBV3-2|NA|NA
CASSQGGDQPQHF
TGTGCCAGCAGCCAAGGGGGGGATCAGCCCCAGCATTTT
>TRBJ2-2|TRBV5-1|NA|NA
CASSSRELDTGELFF
TGCGCCAGCAGCTCCCGGGAGTTAGACACCGGGGAGCTGTTTTTT
>TRBJ1-5|TRBV24-1|NA|NA
CATSAGAHSNQPQHF
TGTGCCACCAGTGCAGGGGCCCATAGCAATCAGCCCCAGCATTTT
>TRBJ2-3|TRBV30|NA|NA
CAWSVGQDTSTDTQYF
TGTGCCTGGAGTGTCGGCCAGGACACTAGCACAGATACGCAGTATTTT
>TRBJ2-3|TRBV27|NA|NA
CASTSRLADTQYF
TGTGCCAGCACAAGCAGGTTAGCAGATACGCAGTATTTT
>TRBJ2-3|TRBV7-2|NA|NA
CASSQGQGYSGTYGTQYF
TGTGCCAGCAGCCAGGGACAGGGTTATAGCGGGACCTACGGGACGCAGTATTTT
>TRBJ2-2|TRBV29-1|NA|few
CSVEAGGPNTGELFF
TGCAGCGTTGAAGCGGGGGGCCCGAACACCGGGGAGCTGTTTTTT
>TRBJ2-1|TRBV11-2|TRBD2|NA
CASSFRGAGGVNEQFF
TGTGCCAGCAGCTTCCGAGGCGCGGGAGGGGTCAATGAGCAGTTCTTC
>TRBJ2-7|TRBV7-9|TRBD2|NA
CASSSEGGGNLYEQYF
TGTGCCAGCAGCTCAGAAGGCGGGGGGAATTTGTACGAGCAGTACTTC
>TRBJ2-1|TRBV10-2|TRBD2|NA
CASGLAGGPYNEQFF
TGCGCCAGCGGTTTAGCGGGGGGCCCCTACAATGAGCAGTTCTTC
>TRBJ2-6|TRBV21-1|NA|NA
CASSKVGVYRSGANVLTF
TGTGCCAGCAGCAAAGTCGGGGTCTATCGCTCTGGGGCCAACGTCCTGACTTTC